What follows describes a single T cell receptor (beta chain). The source of the sample is a study of blood T cell repertoires in COVID-19. The repertoire was sequenced with immunoSEQ multiplex PCR; TCRdb's copy has only in-frame clones and lacks some. The table shows fewer than 250,000 clones, with roughly 81% occurring only once. Sequencing input: peripheral blood. The receptor's source is a woman in her 70s with active or convalescent COVID-19.

CDR3 nucleotide sequence: TGTGCCAGCAGGCAACAGGGTAAGGATGCTGGCTACACCTTC. Translation gives CASRQQGKDAGYTF. The rearrangement links TRBV28 to TRBJ1-2; maybe TRBD1 (6 bases). This CDR3 contains 14 residues. Germline V gene lookup returns CDR1 MDHEN and CDR2 SYDVKM. The ends were cut back, 6 bases at V and 7 bases at J, with 18 bases in the middle.